Below are 16 T cell receptor beta chains sequenced from a single sample in a study of CD8+ T cells in alopecia areata. RNA was extracted and reverse transcribed into cDNA as the sequencing template. Using immunoSEQ multiplex PCR, the repertoire was profiled, and TCRdb retains in-frame clones only, with some absent. The table lists 65,000 to 75,000 clones, about 45% of them singletons. The sample consisted of CD8+ T cells sorted from blood, taken at week 0. Receptors were obtained from a human donor with alopecia areata.

This chain links TRBV28 with TRBJ1-1; TRBD1 is a possible D gene (5 bases). Germline-derived CDR1 and CDR2 are MDHEN and SYDVKM. V lost 1 base to trimming and J lost 7 bases, with 7 bases between them. This CDR3 has 12 amino acids. Written as DNA, the CDR3 is TGTGCCAGCAGTTTATCGCAGGGTGAAGCTTTCTTT. Protein: CASSLSQGEAFF.

This clone showed up many times. This chain uses TRBV6-1 with TRBJ1-5; the D is unclear. Germline V CDR1 and CDR2: MNHNS, SASEGT. Deletions cut 6 bases from V and 4 bases from J, with 10 bases between. The CDR3 is 13 amino acids. The CDR3 here is CASRPLLNQPQHF. The DNA for the CDR3 is TGTGCCAGCAGGCCCCTCCTGAATCAGCCCCAGCATTTT.

The rearrangement joins TRBV4-1 to TRBJ2-1; 7 positions match TRBD2. Trimming removed 3 bases from V and 0 bases from J; junction bases left unmatched: 8. The CDR3 extends over 17 amino acids. Germline-derived CDR1 and CDR2 are MGHRA and YSYEKL. CDR3 amino acids: CASSQGSGVSSYNEQFF. The CDR3 DNA follows: TGCGCCAGCAGCCAGGGAAGCGGGGTTAGCTCCTACAATGAGCAGTTCTTC.

This clone was seen ten or more times. Germline and junction disagree at one end, which may indicate a read error. The chain uses TRBV7-8 and TRBJ1-2; D gene ambiguous. CDR1 is SGHVS and CDR2 is FQNEAQ in the germline V gene. The CDR3 has 13 residues. CDR3 region: CASSPLGYYGYTF. DNA for the CDR3: TGTGCCAGCAGCCCGTTAGGATACTACGGCTACACCTTC.

V gene TRBV13 combines with J gene TRBJ1-1, with no clear D. The CDR3 loop spans 14 amino acids. In germline, CDR1 is PRHDT, CDR2 FYEKMQ (reference sequence). V gave up 11 bases and J gave up 5 bases, with 21 bases separating them. The CDR3 is CACERGVEGTEAFF. The CDR3 DNA is TGTGCCTGCGAGCGGGGTGTGGAAGGGACTGAAGCTTTCTTT.

This sequence joins TRBV5-6 and TRBJ1-1, with a weak D call TRBD1 (5 bases). The CDR3 extends over 15 amino acids. V lost 3 bases and J 3 bases, leaving 15 bases between the germline ends. Germline V gene sequence: CDR1 SGHDT, CDR2 YYEEEE. The CDR3: CASSSGHRLDTEAFF. In DNA form, the CDR3 reads TGTGCCAGCAGCTCCGGTCACAGGCTGGACACTGAAGCTTTCTTT.

This chain connects TRBV29-1 to TRBJ2-1, with a weak D call TRBD1 (6 bases). Trimming removed 6 bases at V and 3 bases at J, with 9 bases between. The CDR3 consists of 12 residues. The germline V gene has CDR1 SQVTM and CDR2 ANQGSEA. CDR3 DNA sequence: TGCAGCGTGGGGACATACTACAATGAGCAGTTCTTC. It yields the protein CSVGTYYNEQFF.

The chain employs TRBV2 and TRBJ2-7, with 8 bases matching TRBD1. Germline lookup yields CDR1 SNHLY and CDR2 FYNNEI. The CDR3 contains 13 residues. The J segment lost 1 base and the V segment lost 6 bases, leaving 2 bases of the junction unmatched. CDR3 coding DNA: TGTGCCAGCAGCCGGGACAGGTCCTACGAGCAGTACTTC. This sequence encodes CASSRDRSYEQYF.

This clone was picked up many times. The chain combines TRBV5-8 with TRBJ1-4; the match to TRBD1 covers 8 bases. Looked up from germline, CDR1 is SGHTS and CDR2 is YDEGEE. The ends lost 4 bases at V and 5 bases at J; junction bases unmatched: 7. This CDR3 contains 15 residues. The chain's CDR3 is CASSAGQGNNEKLFF. The CDR3 bases are TGTGCCAGCAGCGCTGGACAGGGTAACAATGAAAAACTGTTTTTT.

This chain joins TRBV5-1 and TRBJ1-2; 8 nucleotides line up with TRBD1. J was trimmed by 4 bases and V by 4 bases; bases with no gene match: 3. CDR1 and CDR2 (germline): SGHRS, YFSETQ. The CDR3 runs 13 residues. CDR3: CASSTDRAYGYTF. CDR3 nucleotide sequence: TGCGCCAGCAGCACGGACAGGGCCTATGGCTACACCTTC.

CDR3 nucleotides: TGTGCCAGCCGGGACAGGGGTTACAATGAGCAGTTCTTC. Amino acid sequence: CASRDRGYNEQFF. The V and J genes are TRBV2 and TRBJ2-1; 10 bases fit TRBD1. The V gene end was trimmed by 8 bases and the J gene end by 4 bases; junction bases not matched to a gene: 2. The germline V gene encodes CDR1 SNHLY and CDR2 FYNNEI. The CDR3 length is 13 residues.

This chain connects TRBV13 to TRBJ2-6; D tentatively fits TRBD1 or TRBD2 (5 bases each). Trimming removed 1 base at V and 2 bases at J, with 12 bases between. The CDR3 covers 17 residues. Germline values: CDR1 PRHDT, CDR2 FYEKMQ (reference sequence). The CDR3 here is CASSLVRGRAGANVLTF. CDR3 in DNA: TGTGCCAGCAGCTTAGTTAGGGGACGGGCTGGGGCCAACGTCCTGACTTTC.

V and J are TRBV9 and TRBJ1-5; D gene unclear. V was shortened by 2 bases and J by 2 bases, with 8 bases between the two germline ends. The CDR3 spans 14 residues. CDR1 is SGDLS and CDR2 is YYNGEE in the germline V gene. The CDR3 loop is CASSVGIGNQPQHF. Here the CDR3 DNA reads TGTGCCAGCAGCGTGGGGATCGGCAATCAGCCCCAGCATTTT.

This clone showed up many times. The rearrangement joins TRBV28 to TRBJ2-5; 12 bases agree with TRBD2. Germline CDR1 MDHEN, CDR2 SYDVKM. V shed 5 bases, J shed 4 bases, and the junction held 11 bases outside the gene matches. CDR3 length: 17 amino acids. This CDR3 reads CASSLWTSGTSPETQYF. The DNA for the CDR3 is TGTGCCAGCAGTCTTTGGACTAGCGGGACCTCCCCAGAGACCCAGTACTTC.

The chain links TRBV29-1 to TRBJ1-2; D is ambiguous. The germline V gene encodes CDR1 SQVTM and CDR2 ANQGSEA. This CDR3 contains 14 residues. Deletions cut 7 bases from V and 0 bases from J, with 15 bases between. CDR3 in amino acids: CSASPAVANYGYTF. In DNA, the CDR3 is TGCAGCGCCTCCCCGGCTGTAGCTAACTATGGCTACACCTTC.

V gene TRBV5-6 combines with J gene TRBJ2-4; no clear D. V lost 4 bases and J lost 2, with 25 bases in between. Germline values: CDR1 SGHDT, CDR2 YYEEEE. This CDR3 spans 19 amino acids. The CDR3 is CASSPRPRTQIESKNIQYF. Here the CDR3 DNA reads TGTGCCAGCAGCCCAAGACCCCGGACCCAAATCGAGTCCAAAAACATTCAGTACTTC.